This T cell receptor (beta chain) was retrieved from a study of T cells in Graves' hyperthyroidism and ophthalmopathy. The study, taken as a whole, reports: The authors' 13 V-J model separated ophthalmopathy from stable hyperthyroidism.

For Graves' hyperthyroidism to be stable, ophthalmopathy could not progress within 18 months. Each diagnosis drew on symptoms, thyroxine, TRAb, thyroid ultrasound and orbital computed tomography findings. Fresh peripheral blood, 10 ml, was the source of the PBMCs. This clonotype showed up many times. The antigen remains undetermined. Regions amplified from RNA transcripts were the TCR beta CDR3 regions. RT-PCR in the first round (using the HTBI primer set) targeted the TCR CDR3. TCRdb processed the multiplex PCR reads anew with MiXCR; each CDR3 protein has one entry. The repertoire includes hundreds of thousands of distinct CDR3 sequences, about a sixth of them detected once, and roughly 44% sits in the top ten. V gave up 3 bases and J gave up 8 bases, with 17 bases separating them. The CDR3 runs 14 residues.

This clonotype was obtained from a man in his forties with Graves' hyperthyroidism. V and J are TRBV12-3 or TRBV12-4 and TRBJ2-7; no reliable D call. Source material: blood. CDR3 sequence: CASSLSALDDQQYF. CDR3 nucleotides: TGTGCCAGCAGTTTGTCTGCGTTGGACGACCAGCAGTACTTC.